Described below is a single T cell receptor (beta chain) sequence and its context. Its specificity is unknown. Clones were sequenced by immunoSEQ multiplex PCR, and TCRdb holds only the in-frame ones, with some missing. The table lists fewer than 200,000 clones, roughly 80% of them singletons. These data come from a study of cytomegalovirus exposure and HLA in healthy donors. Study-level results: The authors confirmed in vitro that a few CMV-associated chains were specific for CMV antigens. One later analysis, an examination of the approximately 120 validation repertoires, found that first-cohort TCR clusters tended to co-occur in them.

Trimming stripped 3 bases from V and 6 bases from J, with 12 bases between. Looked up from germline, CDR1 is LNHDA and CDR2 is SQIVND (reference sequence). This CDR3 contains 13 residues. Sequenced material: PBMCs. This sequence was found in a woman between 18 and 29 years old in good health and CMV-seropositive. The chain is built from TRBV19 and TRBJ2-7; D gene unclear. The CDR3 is CASSISARVEQYF. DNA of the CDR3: TGTGCCAGTAGTATCTCCGCTCGGGTCGAGCAGTACTTC.